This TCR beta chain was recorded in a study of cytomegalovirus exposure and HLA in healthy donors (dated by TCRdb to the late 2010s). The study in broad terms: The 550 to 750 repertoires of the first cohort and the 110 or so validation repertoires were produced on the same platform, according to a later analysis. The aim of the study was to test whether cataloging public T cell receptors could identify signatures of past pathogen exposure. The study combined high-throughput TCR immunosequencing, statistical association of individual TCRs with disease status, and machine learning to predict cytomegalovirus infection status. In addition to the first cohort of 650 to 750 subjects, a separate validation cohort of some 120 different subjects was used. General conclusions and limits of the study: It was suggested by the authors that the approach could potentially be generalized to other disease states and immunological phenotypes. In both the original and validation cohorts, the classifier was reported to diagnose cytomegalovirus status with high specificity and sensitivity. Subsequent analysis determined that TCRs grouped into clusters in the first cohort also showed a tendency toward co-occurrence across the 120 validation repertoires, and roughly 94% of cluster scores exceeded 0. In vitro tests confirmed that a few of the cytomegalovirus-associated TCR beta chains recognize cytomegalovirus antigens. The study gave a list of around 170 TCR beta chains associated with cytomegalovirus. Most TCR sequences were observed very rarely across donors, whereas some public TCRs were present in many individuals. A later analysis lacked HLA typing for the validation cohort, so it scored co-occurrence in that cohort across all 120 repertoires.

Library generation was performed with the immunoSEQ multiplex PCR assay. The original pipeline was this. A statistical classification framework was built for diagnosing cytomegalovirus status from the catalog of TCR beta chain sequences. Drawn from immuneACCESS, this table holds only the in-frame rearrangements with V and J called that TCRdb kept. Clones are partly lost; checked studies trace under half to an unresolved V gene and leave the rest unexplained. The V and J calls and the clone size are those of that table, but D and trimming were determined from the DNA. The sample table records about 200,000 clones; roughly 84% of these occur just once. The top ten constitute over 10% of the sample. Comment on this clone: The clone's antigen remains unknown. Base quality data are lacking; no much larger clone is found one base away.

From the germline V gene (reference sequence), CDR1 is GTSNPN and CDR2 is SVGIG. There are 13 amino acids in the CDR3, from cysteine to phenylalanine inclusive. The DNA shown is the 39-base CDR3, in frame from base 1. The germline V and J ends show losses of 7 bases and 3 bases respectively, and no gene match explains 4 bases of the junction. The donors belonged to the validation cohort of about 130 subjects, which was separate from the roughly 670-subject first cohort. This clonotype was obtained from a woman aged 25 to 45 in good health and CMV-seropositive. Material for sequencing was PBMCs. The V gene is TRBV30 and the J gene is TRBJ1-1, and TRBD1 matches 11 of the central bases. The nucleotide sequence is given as TGTGCCTTGGACAGGGGGCGGTACACTGAAGCTTTCTTT. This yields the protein CALDRGRYTEAFF.